This passage covers 2 T cell receptor beta chains from one sample sequenced in a study of shared clonotypes between healthy human individuals. Here immunoSEQ multiplex PCR was the method, and the copy in TCRdb shows in-frame clones only, minus some. The sample holds about 1.5 million clones, 98% seen once. Sequenced material: naive CD4+ T cells sorted from blood. Noted subset: CD45RA+ positively selected. Receptors were obtained from a man aged 25 to 40 in good health.

The CDR3 nucleotides read TGCGCCAGCAGCCCCAGGGGGCAAGGAAACACCATATATTTT. It encodes CASSPRGQGNTIYF. The chain has TRBV5-1 and TRBJ1-3; 8 nucleotides match TRBD1. This CDR3 spans 14 amino acids. The V segment lost 4 bases and the J segment 4 bases; nucleotides outside the gene matches: 4. Germline V gene sequence: CDR1 SGHRS, CDR2 YFSETQ.

This rearrangement joins TRBV6-5 to TRBJ2-7; 10 nucleotides match TRBD2. Germline CDR1 is MNHEY and CDR2 is SVGAGI. V dropped 6 bases and J dropped 4; count of bases not matched to a gene: 9. The CDR3 is 15 residues long. DNA for the CDR3: TGTGCCAGCAGAATACCGGGACTAGCGTTTTACGAGCAGTACTTC. Its protein product is CASRIPGLAFYEQYF.